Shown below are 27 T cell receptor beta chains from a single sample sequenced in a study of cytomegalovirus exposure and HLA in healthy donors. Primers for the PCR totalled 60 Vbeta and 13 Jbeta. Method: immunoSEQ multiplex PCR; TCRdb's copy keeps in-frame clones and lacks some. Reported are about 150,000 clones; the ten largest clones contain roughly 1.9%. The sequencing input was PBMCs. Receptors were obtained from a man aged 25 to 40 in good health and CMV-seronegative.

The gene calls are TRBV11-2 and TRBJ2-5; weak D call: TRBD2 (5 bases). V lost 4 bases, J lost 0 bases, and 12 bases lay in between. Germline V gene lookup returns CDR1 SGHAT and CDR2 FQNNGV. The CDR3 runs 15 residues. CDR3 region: CASSSGGQNQETQYF. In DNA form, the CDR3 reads TGTGCCAGCAGCTCCGGAGGTCAGAACCAAGAGACCCAGTACTTC.

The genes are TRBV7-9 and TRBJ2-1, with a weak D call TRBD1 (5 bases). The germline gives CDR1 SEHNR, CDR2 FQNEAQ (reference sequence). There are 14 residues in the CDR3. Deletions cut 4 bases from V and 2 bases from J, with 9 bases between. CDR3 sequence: CASSYDSTYNEQFF. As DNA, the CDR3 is TGTGCCAGCAGCTACGACAGTACCTACAATGAGCAGTTCTTC.

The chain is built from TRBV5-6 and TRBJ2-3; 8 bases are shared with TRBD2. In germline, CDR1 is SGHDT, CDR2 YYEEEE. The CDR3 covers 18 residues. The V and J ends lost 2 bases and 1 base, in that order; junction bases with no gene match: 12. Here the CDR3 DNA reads TGTGCCAGCAGCTTCGGGACTAGTAGTTCCTGGGGCACAGATACGCAGTATTTT. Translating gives CASSFGTSSSWGTDTQYF.

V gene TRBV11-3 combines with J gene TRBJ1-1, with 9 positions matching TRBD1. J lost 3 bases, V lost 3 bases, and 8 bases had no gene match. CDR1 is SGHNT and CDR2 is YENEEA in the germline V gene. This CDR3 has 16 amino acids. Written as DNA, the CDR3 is TGTGCCAGCAGCTTTAGAAATACAGGGGGCTACACTGAAGCTTTCTTT. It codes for CASSFRNTGGYTEAFF.

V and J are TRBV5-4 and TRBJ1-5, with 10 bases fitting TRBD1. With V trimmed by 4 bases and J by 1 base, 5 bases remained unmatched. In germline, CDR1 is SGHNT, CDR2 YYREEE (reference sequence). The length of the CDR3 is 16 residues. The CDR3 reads CASSPGTGASNQPQHF. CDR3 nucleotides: TGTGCCAGCAGCCCGGGGACAGGGGCCAGCAATCAGCCCCAGCATTTT.

CDR3 in DNA: TGTGCCAGCAGCTCCCCAGTCAGTCACAATGGCTACACCTTC. Translation gives CASSSPVSHNGYTF. The rearrangement joins TRBV7-9 to TRBJ1-2; no definite D call. Germline CDR1 reads SEHNR; CDR2 reads FQNEAQ (reference sequence). This CDR3 region has 14 residues. V gave up 4 bases and J gave up 6 bases, with 15 bases separating them. The full variable domain, in which reference TRBV7-9 and TRBJ1-2 provide the parts outside the CDR3, is DTGVSQNPRHKITKRGQNVTFRCDPISEHNRLYWYRQTLGQGPEFLTYFQNEAQLEKSRLLSDRFSAERPKGSFSTLEIQRTEQGDSAMYLCASSSPVSHNGYTFGSGTRLTVV.

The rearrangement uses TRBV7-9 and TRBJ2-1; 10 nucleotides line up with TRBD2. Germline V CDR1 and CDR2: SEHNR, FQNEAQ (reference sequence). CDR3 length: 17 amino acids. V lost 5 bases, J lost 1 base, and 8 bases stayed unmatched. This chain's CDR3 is CASSVSSGRSSYNEQFF. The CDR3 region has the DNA TGTGCCAGCAGCGTCTCTAGCGGGAGATCATCCTACAATGAGCAGTTCTTC. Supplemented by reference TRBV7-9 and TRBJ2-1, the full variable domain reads DTGVSQNPRHKITKRGQNVTFRCDPISEHNRLYWYRQTLGQGPEFLTYFQNEAQLEKSRLLSDRFSAERPKGSFSTLEIQRTEQGDSAMYLCASSVSSGRSSYNEQFFGPGTRLTVL.

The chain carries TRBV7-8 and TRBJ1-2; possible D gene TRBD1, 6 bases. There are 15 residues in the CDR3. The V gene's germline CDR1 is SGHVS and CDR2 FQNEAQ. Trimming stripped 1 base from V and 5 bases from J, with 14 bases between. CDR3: CASSLGAGVSYGYTF. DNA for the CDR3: TGTGCCAGCAGCTTAGGGGCAGGGGTCTCTTATGGCTACACCTTC.

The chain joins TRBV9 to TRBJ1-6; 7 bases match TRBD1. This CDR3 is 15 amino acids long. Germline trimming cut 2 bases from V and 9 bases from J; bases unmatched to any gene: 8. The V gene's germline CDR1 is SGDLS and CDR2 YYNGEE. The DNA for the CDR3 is TGTGCCAGCAGCGTCGCTGGGGACAGCTCTTCACCCCTCCACTTT. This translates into CASSVAGDSSSPLHF.

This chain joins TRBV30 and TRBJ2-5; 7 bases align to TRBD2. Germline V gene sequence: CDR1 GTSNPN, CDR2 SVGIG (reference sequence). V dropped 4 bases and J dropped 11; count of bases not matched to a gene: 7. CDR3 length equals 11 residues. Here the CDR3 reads CAWTGGGEQYF. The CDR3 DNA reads TGTGCCTGGACGGGAGGAGGGGAGCAGTACTTC.

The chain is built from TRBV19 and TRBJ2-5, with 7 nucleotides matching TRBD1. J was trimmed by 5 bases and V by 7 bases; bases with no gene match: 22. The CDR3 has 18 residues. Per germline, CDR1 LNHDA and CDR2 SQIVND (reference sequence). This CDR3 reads CASTNLPPGLGGGETQYF. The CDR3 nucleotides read TGTGCCAGTACCAATCTTCCCCCGGGCCTAGGGGGCGGGGAGACCCAGTACTTC.

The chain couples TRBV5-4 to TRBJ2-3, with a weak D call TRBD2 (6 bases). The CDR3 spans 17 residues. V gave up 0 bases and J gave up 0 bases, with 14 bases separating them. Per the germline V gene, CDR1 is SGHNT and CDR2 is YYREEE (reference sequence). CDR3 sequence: CASSLDRGTSSTDTQYF. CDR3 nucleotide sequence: TGTGCCAGCAGCTTGGATCGGGGGACTTCTAGCACAGATACGCAGTATTTT.

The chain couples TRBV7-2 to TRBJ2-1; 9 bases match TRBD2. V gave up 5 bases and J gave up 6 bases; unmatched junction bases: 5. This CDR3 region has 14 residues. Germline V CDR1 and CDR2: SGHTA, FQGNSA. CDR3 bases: TGTGCCAGCAGCCCCGGGACTAGCCGCAATGAGCAGTTCTTC. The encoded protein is CASSPGTSRNEQFF.

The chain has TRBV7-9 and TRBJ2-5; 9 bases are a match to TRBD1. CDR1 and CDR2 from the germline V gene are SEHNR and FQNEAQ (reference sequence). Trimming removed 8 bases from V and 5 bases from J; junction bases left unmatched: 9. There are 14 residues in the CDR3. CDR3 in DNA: TGTGCCAGCGGTCGGGGACAGGGAGGCGAGACCCAGTACTTC. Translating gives CASGRGQGGETQYF.

CDR3 sequence reads: CASSQSGPSQPETQYF. The CDR3 DNA reads TGTGCCAGCAGCCAATCGGGTCCCAGCCAGCCGGAGACCCAGTACTTC. V and J are TRBV7-7 and TRBJ2-5, with unresolved D. The CDR3 consists of 16 residues. Trimming took 5 bases from V and 5 from J, leaving 21 bases between them. Germline CDR1 and CDR2: SSHAT and FNYEAQ (reference sequence).

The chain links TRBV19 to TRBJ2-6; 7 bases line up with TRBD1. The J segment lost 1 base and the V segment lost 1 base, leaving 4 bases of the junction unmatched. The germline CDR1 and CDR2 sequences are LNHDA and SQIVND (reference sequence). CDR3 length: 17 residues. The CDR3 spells CASSIGQGVSGANVLTF. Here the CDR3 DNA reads TGTGCCAGTAGTATAGGACAGGGAGTATCTGGGGCCAACGTCCTGACTTTC.

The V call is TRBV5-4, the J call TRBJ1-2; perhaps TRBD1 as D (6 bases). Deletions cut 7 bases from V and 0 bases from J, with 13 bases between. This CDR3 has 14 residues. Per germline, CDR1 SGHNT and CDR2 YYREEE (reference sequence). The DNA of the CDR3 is TGTGCCAGCGGGGATGGACAGCCTAACTATGGCTACACCTTC. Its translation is CASGDGQPNYGYTF.

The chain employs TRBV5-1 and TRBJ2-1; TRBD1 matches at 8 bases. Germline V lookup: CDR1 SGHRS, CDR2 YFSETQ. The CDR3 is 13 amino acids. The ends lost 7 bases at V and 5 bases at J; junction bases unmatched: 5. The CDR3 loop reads CASGQGRDNEQFF. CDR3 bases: TGCGCCAGCGGACAGGGCCGGGACAATGAGCAGTTCTTC.

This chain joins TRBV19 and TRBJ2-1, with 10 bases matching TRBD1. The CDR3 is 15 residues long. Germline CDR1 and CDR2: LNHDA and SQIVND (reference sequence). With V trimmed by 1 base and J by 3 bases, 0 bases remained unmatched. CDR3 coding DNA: TGTGCCAGTAGTATAGGGGACAGGGGCTACAATGAGCAGTTCTTC. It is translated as CASSIGDRGYNEQFF.

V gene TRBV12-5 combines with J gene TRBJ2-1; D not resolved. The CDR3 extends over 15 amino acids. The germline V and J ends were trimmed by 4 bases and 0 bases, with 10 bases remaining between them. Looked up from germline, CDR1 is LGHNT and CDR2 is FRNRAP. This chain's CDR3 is CASGWQAGSYNEQFF. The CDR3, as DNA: TGTGCTAGTGGTTGGCAGGCCGGCTCCTACAATGAGCAGTTCTTC.

The chain's CDR3 is CASSDSGRNEQFF. Here the CDR3 DNA reads TGTGCCAGCAGTGATAGCGGGAGAAATGAGCAGTTCTTC. V gene TRBV2 combines with J gene TRBJ2-1, with TRBD2 matching over 9 bases. V shed 3 bases, J shed 7 bases, and the junction held 1 base outside the gene matches. CDR1 is SNHLY, CDR2 FYNNEI, per germline. CDR3 length: 13 amino acids.

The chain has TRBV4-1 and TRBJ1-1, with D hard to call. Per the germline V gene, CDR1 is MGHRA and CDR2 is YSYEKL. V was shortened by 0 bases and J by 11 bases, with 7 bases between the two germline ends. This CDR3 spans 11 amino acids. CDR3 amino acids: CASSQEGSAFF. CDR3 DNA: TGCGCCAGCAGCCAAGAGGGTAGCGCTTTCTTT.

CDR3 protein: CASSQGGPRTGNTIYF. The CDR3 DNA is TGTGCCAGCAGCCAAGGGGGCCCGAGGACTGGAAACACCATATATTTT. The genes are TRBV7-2 and TRBJ1-3; 7 positions agree with TRBD1. The CDR3 has 16 residues. Germline assignment: CDR1 SGHTA and CDR2 FQGNSA. The trim removed 5 bases at V and 2 bases at J, leaving 9 bases unmatched.

CDR3 amino acids: CASSRGTSGSRYEQYF. The CDR3 DNA sequence: TGTGCCAGCAGCCGAGGGACTAGCGGGAGTCGGTACGAGCAGTACTTC. J is TRBJ2-7 and V is TRBV7-2, with TRBD2 matching 14 bases. Germline V gene sequence: CDR1 SGHTA, CDR2 FQGNSA. J gave up 4 bases and V 5 bases, and 7 bases lay outside the gene matches. The CDR3 extends over 16 amino acids. Filled out from reference TRBV7-2 and TRBJ2-7, the complete variable domain reads GAGVSQSPSNKVTEKGKDVELRCDPISGHTALYWYRQSLGQGLEFLIYFQGNSAPDKSGLPSDRFSAERTGGSVSTLTIQRTQQEDSAVYLCASSRGTSGSRYEQYFGPGTRLTVT.

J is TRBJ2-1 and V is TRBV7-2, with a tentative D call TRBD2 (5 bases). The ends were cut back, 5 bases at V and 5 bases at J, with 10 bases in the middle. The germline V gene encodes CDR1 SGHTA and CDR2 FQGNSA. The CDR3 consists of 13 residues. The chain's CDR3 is CASSPDYNNEQFF. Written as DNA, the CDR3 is TGTGCCAGCAGCCCCGACTACAACAATGAGCAGTTCTTC. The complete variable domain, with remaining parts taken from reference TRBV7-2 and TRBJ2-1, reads GAGVSQSPSNKVTEKGKDVELRCDPISGHTALYWYRQSLGQGLEFLIYFQGNSAPDKSGLPSDRFSAERTGGSVSTLTIQRTQQEDSAVYLCASSPDYNNEQFFGPGTRLTVL.

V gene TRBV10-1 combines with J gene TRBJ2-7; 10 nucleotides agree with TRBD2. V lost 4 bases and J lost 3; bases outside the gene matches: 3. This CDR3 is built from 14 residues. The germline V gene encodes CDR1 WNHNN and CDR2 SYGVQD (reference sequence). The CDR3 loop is CASSGTSGLYEQYF. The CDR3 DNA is TGCGCCAGCAGTGGGACTAGCGGTCTCTACGAGCAGTACTTC.

This CDR3 reads CASSLGAGGPYEQYF. Written as DNA, the CDR3 is TGTGCCAGCTCACTTGGGGCGGGAGGGCCCTACGAGCAGTACTTC. J is TRBJ2-7 and V is TRBV18; 9 bases align to TRBD2. The CDR3 spans 15 residues. Germline lookup yields CDR1 KGHSH and CDR2 LQKENI. Trimming removed 4 bases from V and 2 bases from J; junction bases left unmatched: 6.